The rows below give T cell receptor beta chains drawn from one sample of a study. One entry per CDR3 protein, called by TCRdb with MiXCR from the RT-PCR reads. The sample yields about 680,000 distinct CDR3 sequences, 14% seen once. The sequenced material came from memory CD4+ T cells from blood. These receptor sequences come from a female donor in good health, serving as a healthy control. Both conserved end residues are part of each CDR3. Each record gives: CDR3 protein, CDR3 DNA, V gene, J gene, clone size, D gene. A D gene is named only where the DNA matches it firmly. Rows may omit the clone size; those that give it use once, few, many or a size class.

cdr3_aa: CAISVQGYEQYF
cdr3_nt: TGTGCCATCAGTGTCCAGGGTTACGAGCAGTACTTC
v_call: TRBV10-3
j_call: TRBJ2-7
clone_size: many
d_call: NA

cdr3_aa: CATSLTGGTEAFF
cdr3_nt: TGTGCCACCAGCCTCACAGGGGGCACTGAAGCTTTCTTT
v_call: TRBV24-1
j_call: TRBJ1-1
clone_size: few
d_call: TRBD1

cdr3_aa: CASSSADATNEKLFF
cdr3_nt: TGTGCCAGCTCAAGCGCCGATGCAACTAATGAAAAACTGTTTTTT
v_call: TRBV18
j_call: TRBJ1-4
clone_size: NA
d_call: NA

cdr3_aa: CASSTGTVAYGWF
cdr3_nt: TGTGCCAGCAGTACCGGGACAGTTGCCTATGGTTGGTTC
v_call: TRBV28
j_call: TRBJ2-7
clone_size: many
d_call: TRBD1

cdr3_aa: CASTYAGTVRVGSEAFF
cdr3_nt: TGTGCCAGCACGTATGCCGGGACAGTAAGGGTGGGGTCTGAAGCTTTCTTT
v_call: TRBV6-1
j_call: TRBJ1-1
clone_size: NA
d_call: TRBD1

cdr3_aa: CASSRTGYTGELFF
cdr3_nt: TGTGCCAGCAGCAGGACAGGGTACACCGGGGAGCTGTTTTTT
v_call: TRBV7-9
j_call: TRBJ2-2
clone_size: NA
d_call: TRBD1

cdr3_aa: CASRQGAGNQPQHF
cdr3_nt: TGTGCCAGTCGACAGGGGGCTGGCAATCAGCCCCAGCATTTT
v_call: TRBV6-1
j_call: TRBJ1-5
clone_size: NA
d_call: TRBD1

cdr3_aa: CASSQGQRDFNYGYTF
cdr3_nt: TGTGCCAGCAGCCAAGGGCAGAGGGACTTTAACTATGGCTACACCTTC
v_call: TRBV9
j_call: TRBJ1-2
clone_size: NA
d_call: NA

cdr3_aa: CASSRPLGQAKETQYF
cdr3_nt: TGTGCCAGCAGCCGCCCTTTAGGACAGGCCAAAGAGACCCAGTACTTC
v_call: TRBV7-8
j_call: TRBJ2-5
clone_size: NA
d_call: TRBD1

cdr3_aa: CASSTPMLLRGDTQYF
cdr3_nt: TGTGCCAGCAGCACCCCTATGTTGTTACGTGGAGATACGCAGTATTTT
v_call: TRBV5-6
j_call: TRBJ2-3
clone_size: many
d_call: NA

cdr3_aa: CASSSTGGEVYEQYF
cdr3_nt: TGTGCCAGCAGTTCCACGGGAGGGGAGGTATACGAGCAGTACTTC
v_call: TRBV28
j_call: TRBJ2-7
clone_size: NA
d_call: TRBD2

cdr3_aa: CSASPIDRGSNQPQHF
cdr3_nt: TGCAGTGCTAGCCCAATCGACAGGGGTAGCAATCAGCCCCAGCATTTT
v_call: TRBV20-1
j_call: TRBJ1-5
clone_size: NA
d_call: TRBD1

cdr3_aa: CSASPSGVTYEQYF
cdr3_nt: TGCAGTGCTAGTCCTAGCGGGGTAACCTACGAGCAGTACTTC
v_call: TRBV20-1
j_call: TRBJ2-7
clone_size: NA
d_call: TRBD2

cdr3_aa: CSARGGRGEQFF
cdr3_nt: TGCAGTGCTAGGGGGGGGAGGGGTGAGCAGTTCTTC
v_call: TRBV20-1
j_call: TRBJ2-1
clone_size: many
d_call: TRBD2

cdr3_aa: CSARRLRSGGEQYF
cdr3_nt: TGCAGTGCCCGGCGTTTACGCTCCGGGGGGGAGCAGTACTTC
v_call: TRBV20-1
j_call: TRBJ2-7
clone_size: many
d_call: TRBD2

cdr3_aa: CASNGAFGGGNQPQHF
cdr3_nt: TGTGCCAGCAATGGGGCTTTTGGGGGGGGCAATCAGCCCCAGCATTTT
v_call: TRBV2
j_call: TRBJ1-5
clone_size: NA
d_call: NA

cdr3_aa: CASSPSGQTQYF
cdr3_nt: TGCGCCAGCAGCCCGTCCGGACAGACCCAGTACTTC
v_call: TRBV5-1
j_call: TRBJ2-5
clone_size: NA
d_call: NA

cdr3_aa: CASSLYKGQHYEQYF
cdr3_nt: TGCGCCAGCAGCTTATATAAAGGACAGCACTACGAGCAGTACTTC
v_call: TRBV5-1
j_call: TRBJ2-7
clone_size: NA
d_call: NA

cdr3_aa: CASSLQGGPDTQYF
cdr3_nt: TGTGCCAGCAGCCTGCAGGGAGGCCCAGATACGCAGTATTTT
v_call: TRBV27
j_call: TRBJ2-3
clone_size: many
d_call: NA